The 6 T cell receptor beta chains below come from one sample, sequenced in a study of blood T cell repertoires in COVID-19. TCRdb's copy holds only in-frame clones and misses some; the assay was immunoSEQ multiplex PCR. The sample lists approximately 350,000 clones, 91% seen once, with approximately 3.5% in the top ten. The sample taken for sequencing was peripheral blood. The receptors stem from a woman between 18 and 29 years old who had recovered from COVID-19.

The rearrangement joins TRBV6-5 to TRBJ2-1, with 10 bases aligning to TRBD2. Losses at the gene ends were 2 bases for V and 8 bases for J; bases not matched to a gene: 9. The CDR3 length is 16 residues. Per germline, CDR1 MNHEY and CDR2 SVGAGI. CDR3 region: CASSYRSGRGWYEQFF. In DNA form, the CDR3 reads TGTGCCAGCAGTTACAGGAGCGGGAGGGGTTGGTATGAGCAGTTCTTC.

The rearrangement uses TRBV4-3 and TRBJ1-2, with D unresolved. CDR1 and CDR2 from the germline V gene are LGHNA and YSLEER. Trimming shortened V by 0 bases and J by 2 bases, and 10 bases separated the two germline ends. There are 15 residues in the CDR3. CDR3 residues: CASSQDWRENYGYTF. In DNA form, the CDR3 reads TGCGCCAGCAGCCAAGACTGGAGGGAGAACTATGGCTACACCTTC.

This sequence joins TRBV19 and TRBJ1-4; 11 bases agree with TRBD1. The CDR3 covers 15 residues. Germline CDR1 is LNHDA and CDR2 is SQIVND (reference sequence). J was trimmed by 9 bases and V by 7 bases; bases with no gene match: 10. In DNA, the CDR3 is TGTGCCAGTACCCTTAAGGGGGACAGGGGGAAAAAACTGTTTTTT. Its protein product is CASTLKGDRGKKLFF.

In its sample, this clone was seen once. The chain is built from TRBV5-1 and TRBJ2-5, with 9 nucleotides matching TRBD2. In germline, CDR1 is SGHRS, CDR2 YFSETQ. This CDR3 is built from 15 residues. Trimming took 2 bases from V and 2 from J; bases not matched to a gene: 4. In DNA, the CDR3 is TGCGCCAGCAGCTTTTTCACTAGCGGGCAAGAGACCCAGTACTTC. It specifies CASSFFTSGQETQYF.

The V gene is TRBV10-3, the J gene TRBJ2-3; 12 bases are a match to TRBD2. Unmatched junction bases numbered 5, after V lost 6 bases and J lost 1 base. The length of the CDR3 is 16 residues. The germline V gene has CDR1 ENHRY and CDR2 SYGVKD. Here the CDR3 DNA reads TGTGCCATCAGGACACTAGCGGGAGGCCGCACAGATACGCAGTATTTT. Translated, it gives CAIRTLAGGRTDTQYF.

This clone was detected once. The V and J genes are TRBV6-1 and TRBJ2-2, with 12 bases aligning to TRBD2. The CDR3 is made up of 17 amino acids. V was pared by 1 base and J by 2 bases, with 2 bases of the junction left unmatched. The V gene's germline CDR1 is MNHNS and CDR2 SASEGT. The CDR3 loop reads CASSEGLAGVNTGELFF. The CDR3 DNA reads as TGTGCCAGCAGTGAAGGACTAGCGGGAGTTAACACCGGGGAGCTGTTTTTT.